The rows below give T cell receptor beta chains drawn from one sample of a study of CD8 T cells in ankylosing spondylitis. TCRdb used MiXCR to reprocess the 5' RACE reads, holding one entry per CDR3 protein. The sample carries 200,000 to 300,000 distinct CDR3 sequences, less than 10% recorded once. The sample taken for sequencing was blood, either unsorted or a sorted T cell fraction (not recorded which). The receptors shown here come from a male donor with ankylosing spondylitis or in good health (not recorded which). Each CDR3 is given with its conserved first and last residue.

V gene | CDR3 protein
TRBV7-9 | CASSEIGSGANVLTF
TRBV4-3 | CASSQEGVRGAKNIQYF
TRBV18 | CASALASGSANEQFF
TRBV10-3 | CAARQDSGNTIYF
TRBV6-1 | CASKIPGGYGYTF
TRBV4-2 | CASSPEYRGGGYTF
TRBV28 | CASAPPILPDTQYF
TRBV7-2 | CASRLAGGDGEQFF
TRBV12-3/TRBV12-4 | CASSPALLPSYEQYF
TRBV6-2/TRBV6-3 | CASSSPGGGQPQHF
TRBV20-1 | CSARDLGLVTDTQYF
TRBV6-6 | CASTIRDEQYF
TRBV7-2 | CASSPPMASTGELFF
TRBV11-2 | CASSLGLAGARRETQYF
TRBV5-5 | CASSLEAGGPSETQYF
TRBV7-2 | CASSSEGPQHF
TRBV5-6 | CASSLAREGTARETQYF
TRBV6-2/TRBV6-3 | CASSPGGPSYEQYF
TRBV18 | CASSPGTSGRLNEQYF
TRBV29-1 | CSASANQRGEQFF
TRBV7-2 | CASSLAGGPNYGYTF
TRBV7-2 | CASSLSGAGGEKLFF
TRBV5-4 | CASSFTTAAETNEKLFF
TRBV20-1 | CSANRDADNEQFF
TRBV5-1 | CASSLGGTGNTGELFF
TRBV6-2/TRBV6-3 | CASTAPGQGDYGYTF
TRBV9 | CASSVGTNEQFF
TRBV24-1 | CATSNGLETGELFF
TRBV20-1 | CSASRERGRTDTQYF
TRBV20-1 | CSASSGGSNYGYTF
TRBV7-3 | CASSAQGSRLEKLFF
TRBV20-1 | CSAPMTGRRTEAFF
TRBV7-2 | CASSPDGGSNQPQHF
TRBV6-5 | CASSYREGHGYTF
TRBV27 | CASSSRDRDGEAFF
TRBV2 | CASGKLGGPDGYTF
TRBV15 | CATSRADEGGQPQHF
TRBV6-2/TRBV6-3 | CASSYPTDYRDHNPSTDTQYF
TRBV7-2 | CASSSPQRGPSTDTQYF
TRBV4-3 | CASSQDPTGSNTGELFF
TRBV7-8 | CASSLDRVRSSYNEQFF